This T cell receptor (beta chain) was identified in a study of blood T cell repertoires in COVID-19. Study-wide background: Sources were T cells, B-cell-depleted T cells, or PBMCs; the material itself was cDNA or gDNA.

As originally analysed: Nucleated cell number was recorded as an estimate derived from reference gene primer amplification. The method was immunoSEQ multiplex PCR; TCRdb's version includes in-frame clones alone and lacks a portion of them. V and J calls and clone size are given by that table; D and trimming were obtained from the DNA. The sample contains 250,000 to 350,000 clones, 80% to 90% of which appear only once. After removal of 5 bases from V and 7 bases from J, the junction contained 7 bases not matched to a gene. The CDR3 spans 13 residues. CDR1 is MDHEN and CDR2 is SYDVKM in the germline V gene.

The sequence was collected from a woman aged 25 to 39 who had recovered from COVID-19. Sequencing was carried out using PBMCs or T cells enriched from blood (not recorded which). The chain has TRBV28 and TRBJ1-1; 7 bases are shared with TRBD1. DNA for the CDR3: TGTGCCAGCAGTAGTTTGGGACAGTGTGAAGCTTTCTTT. This codes for CASSSLGQCEAFF.